The sequence of this TCR beta chain was determined in a study of vaccination effects on CD4 cells after COVID-19. Study at large: It was two doses of either the BNT162b2 or mRNA-1273 vaccine that participants received. From a couple of convalescent patients, samples were taken 16 days and one week before vaccination.

In the ViraFEST assay, antigen-specific CD4+ clonotypes were identified by expansion after peptide-pool stimulation. When ten to eleven days of culture had elapsed, CD4+ T cells were isolated. The individual was infected with SARS-CoV-2 between March and December 2020, as confirmed by PCR. In culture with approximately 10 IU/ml IL-2 and about 10 ug/ml peptides, PBMC were grown at 1.5 million to 2 million per well. The sample holds a few counts of this clone. Its specificity is not known. The table came from immunoSEQ multiplex PCR; TCRdb's copy has only in-frame clones and leaves some out. In the table there are more than 15,000 clones, roughly 80% of which are singletons. The CDR3 length is 16 residues. V shed 4 bases and J shed 0 bases, with 19 bases lying between them. The germline V gene encodes CDR1 GTSNPN and CDR2 SVGIG (reference sequence).

This material consisted of CD4+ T cells from PBMCs cultured with SARS-CoV-2 spike peptides, taken before COVID-19 vaccination. The V and J genes are TRBV30 and TRBJ2-7, with D possibly being TRBD1 or TRBD2 (5 bases each). The sequence was obtained from a human donor who had a prior SARS-CoV-2 infection. Here the CDR3 DNA reads TGTGCCTGGACCGGGCCCGGGGAAAGGGGCTCCTACGAGCAGTACTTC. This codes for CAWTGPGERGSYEQYF.